Here is one T cell receptor beta chain with its context. Its target is unknown. Treatment described: roughly 18 received Ad26.COV2.S at low or high dose, single or two shots; 5 received placebo; per-sample allocation not given. Day 63 following the first vaccine or placebo injection was when the samples were taken. The study used a vaccine consisting of an Ad26 vector that expressed Wuhan-strain SARS-CoV-2 spike. These data come from a study of Ad26.COV2.S vaccination and SARS-CoV-2 variants. Whole-study findings and limits: Assessments of TCR breadth and depth may have underestimated the total T cell responses.

TCRdb's copy holds only in-frame clones and misses some; the assay was immunoSEQ multiplex PCR. The table records about 350,000 clones, 80% to 90% of them present only once. Germline CDR1 and CDR2: LGHNA and YSLEER. The V end lost 0 bases, the J end lost 7 bases, and 12 bases lay between the germline ends. This CDR3 has 15 residues. Source: peripheral blood, taken in a trial of Ad26.COV2.S vaccine versus placebo. The receptor was isolated from a person aged 18-65 years who received the Ad26.COV2.S COVID-19 vaccine or a placebo. The chain is built from TRBV4-3 and TRBJ2-2; weak D call: TRBD2 (5 bases). This CDR3 is CASSQDVSGNGELFF. Here the CDR3 DNA reads TGCGCCAGCAGCCAAGACGTATCGGGAAACGGGGAGCTGTTTTTT.